Sequencing of this TCR beta chain was carried out in a study of blood T cell repertoires in COVID-19. Method: immunoSEQ multiplex PCR; TCRdb's copy keeps in-frame clones and lacks some. This sample yields roughly 55,000 clones, of which almost 80% are seen a single time; over 9.5% belongs to the top ten. Looked up from germline, CDR1 is LNHDA and CDR2 is SQIVND (reference sequence). The V end lost 0 bases, the J end lost 2 bases, and 11 bases lay between the germline ends. CDR3 length: 16 residues. The origin of this receptor is a man aged 80 or over with acute or convalescent COVID-19. V gene TRBV19 combines with J gene TRBJ1-5; D is undetermined. What was sequenced was peripheral blood. As DNA, the CDR3 is TGTGCCAGTAGTATAGATGAGGGATTAGGCAATCAGCCCCAGCATTTT. The encoded protein is CASSIDEGLGNQPQHF.